These 18 T cell receptor beta chains came from one sample sequenced in a study of T cell responses to AZD1222 COVID-19 vaccine. Profiling relied on immunoSEQ multiplex PCR, and the TCRdb table lists in-frame clones only, not all of them. The table lists over 110,000 clones, 80% to 95% of them singletons, with approximately 1.5% in the top ten. Material: peripheral blood, obtained on day 0 of AZD1222 vaccination. These receptors were collected from an adult in good health.

The V gene is TRBV28, the J gene TRBJ1-5, with unresolved D. Trimming stripped 6 bases from V and 3 bases from J, with 21 bases between. The CDR3 has 17 residues. Germline V gene sequence: CDR1 MDHEN, CDR2 SYDVKM. The CDR3 nucleotides are TGTGCCAGCAGGGTCGGGTTGGCCTTCGGGATCAATCAGCCCCAGCATTTT. Translating gives CASRVGLAFGINQPQHF.

This clone has just a few counts. The gene calls are TRBV18 and TRBJ2-1; D unclear. Per the germline V gene, CDR1 is KGHSH and CDR2 is LQKENI. Trimming took off 3 bases at V and 10 bases at J, with 16 bases between the two ends. This CDR3 comprises 14 residues. CDR3 loop: CASSPDIPTREQFF. In nucleotides, the CDR3 is TGTGCCAGCTCACCTGACATCCCTACAAGGGAGCAGTTCTTC.

The rearrangement uses TRBV11-2 and TRBJ2-7; D is unclear. The V and J ends lost 2 bases and 3 bases respectively, with 5 bases between them. CDR3 length equals 12 residues. Germline assignment: CDR1 SGHAT and CDR2 FQNNGV. DNA of the CDR3: TGTGCCAGCAGCTTATCCAGCTACGAGCAGTACTTC. As protein: CASSLSSYEQYF. Full variable domain (rest looked up from reference TRBV11-2 and TRBJ2-7): EAGVAQSPRYKIIEKRQSVAFWCNPISGHATLYWYQQILGQGPKLLIQFQNNGVVDDSQLPKDRFSAERLKGVDSTLKIQPAKLEDSAVYLCASSLSSYEQYFGPGTRLTVT.

This chain links TRBV10-1 with TRBJ2-5; 11 bases match TRBD2. V lost 0 bases to trimming and J lost 5 bases; unmatched junction nucleotides: 2. Germline CDR1 and CDR2: WNHNN and SYGVQD (reference sequence). The CDR3 sequence is 15 residues long. The CDR3 here is CASSESTSGIETQYF. CDR3 bases: TGCGCCAGCAGTGAGTCGACTAGCGGGATCGAGACCCAGTACTTC.

The chain joins TRBV29-1 to TRBJ2-2; maybe TRBD1 (6 bases). V was trimmed by 5 bases and J by 9 bases, leaving 10 bases between them. The germline gives CDR1 SQVTM, CDR2 ANQGSEA. The CDR3 is made up of 11 amino acids. The CDR3 DNA reads as TGCAGCGTTCAGGGGAGCCGGGAGCTGTTTTTT. Its translation is CSVQGSRELFF.

The chain has TRBV13 and TRBJ2-2; D not certain. V lost 2 bases and J 6 bases, leaving 4 bases between the germline ends. Looked up from germline, CDR1 is PRHDT and CDR2 is FYEKMQ (reference sequence). This CDR3 is 12 amino acids long. The CDR3 sequence: CASSLIAGELFF. The DNA of the CDR3 is TGTGCCAGCAGCTTAATAGCCGGGGAGCTGTTTTTT. The full variable domain, in which reference TRBV13 and TRBJ2-2 provide the parts outside the CDR3, is AAGVIQSPRHLIKEKRETATLKCYPIPRHDTVYWYQQGPGQDPQFLISFYEKMQSDKGSIPDRFSAQQFSDYHSELNMSSLELGDSALYFCASSLIAGELFFGEGSRLTVL.

The chain is built from TRBV4-1 and TRBJ1-2; the D gene is possibly TRBD1 (5 bases). The CDR3 is made up of 15 amino acids. Per germline, CDR1 MGHRA and CDR2 YSYEKL. V lost 4 bases and J 3 bases, leaving 15 bases between the germline ends. In DNA form, the CDR3 reads TGCGCCAGCAGCCTAGCGGGGGGGGTAGACTATGGCTACACCTTC. Protein sequence: CASSLAGGVDYGYTF.

The chain links TRBV29-1 to TRBJ2-5; D unclear. Germline V gives CDR1 SQVTM, CDR2 ANQGSEA. The CDR3 has 14 residues. The germline V and J ends were trimmed by 0 bases and 5 bases, with 13 bases remaining between them. The CDR3 region is CSVEDRTVRETQYF. As DNA, the CDR3 is TGCAGCGTTGAAGATCGAACAGTTAGGGAGACCCAGTACTTC.

This chain uses TRBV11-1 with TRBJ1-2; TRBD1 might be the D (6 bases). With 0 bases removed from V and 4 bases from J, the gap between germline ends came to 12 bases. The V gene's germline CDR1 is SGHAT and CDR2 FQDESV (reference sequence). The CDR3 runs 15 residues. The CDR3 DNA reads TGTGCCAGCAGCTTAGCGCATGGGGGCAGCTATGGCTACACCTTC. Residues: CASSLAHGGSYGYTF. Using reference TRBV11-1 and TRBJ1-2 for the parts outside the CDR3, the full variable domain is EAEVAQSPRYKITEKSQAVAFWCDPISGHATLYWYRQILGQGPELLVQFQDESVVDDSQLPKDRFSAERLKGVDSTLKIQPAELGDSAMYLCASSLAHGGSYGYTFGSGTRLTVV.

CDR3: CASSVGSLALGNEQFF. CDR3 nucleotide sequence: TGTGCCAGCAGCGTGGGGAGTCTAGCATTGGGTAATGAGCAGTTCTTC. The chain has TRBV9 and TRBJ2-1; D is perhaps TRBD2 (5 bases). Trimming left V 2 bases short and J 7 bases short, with 19 bases between. The length of the CDR3 is 16 residues. Germline CDR1 is SGDLS and CDR2 is YYNGEE.

This sequence joins TRBV5-4 and TRBJ2-1; tentative D call: TRBD2 (7 bases). The V gene lost 3 bases and the J gene lost 10 bases, with 11 bases spanning the gap. This CDR3 has 12 amino acids. CDR1 and CDR2 from the germline V gene are SGHNT and YYREEE (reference sequence). The CDR3 loop reads CASSWGRGEQFF. The CDR3 DNA follows: TGTGCCAGCAGCTGGGGGCGGGGGGAGCAGTTCTTC.

The CDR3 DNA sequence: TGTGCCAGCAGCCGGACAGAGCGCACCGGGGAGCTGTTTTTT. Its translation: CASSRTERTGELFF. The chain carries TRBV7-9 and TRBJ2-2, with TRBD1 as a possible D gene (6 bases). The CDR3 has 14 residues. V shed 5 bases and J shed 4 bases, with 11 bases lying between them. Germline CDR1 and CDR2: SEHNR and FQNEAQ (reference sequence).

The DNA of the CDR3 is TGTGCCAGCATAGGGGGGGCCGAGGGTTACACCGGGGAGCTGTTTTTT. Protein sequence: CASIGGAEGYTGELFF. V usage is TRBV25-1 and J usage is TRBJ2-2; D perhaps matches TRBD2 (7 bases). V was cut by 7 bases and J by 3 bases, with 18 bases left in between. The CDR3 length is 16 residues. Germline assignment: CDR1 MGHDK and CDR2 SYGVNS.

This clone occurred a few times. J is TRBJ1-5 and V is TRBV27; TRBD1 matches 9 bases. CDR3 length: 14 residues. V lost 4 bases to trimming and J lost 6 bases; unmatched junction nucleotides: 4. Germline V gene lookup returns CDR1 MNHEY and CDR2 SMNVEV (reference sequence). DNA for the CDR3: TGTGCCAGCAGTTCCGACAGGGGGGTTCAGCCCCAGCATTTT. This encodes CASSSDRGVQPQHF.

The chain recombines TRBV12-3 or TRBV12-4 with TRBJ1-5; D is ambiguous. V lost 7 bases and J 7 bases, leaving 11 bases between the germline ends. The length of the CDR3 is 12 residues. CDR3 loop: CASNSLGQPQHF. DNA of the CDR3: TGTGCCAGCAACTCATTGGGCCAGCCCCAGCATTTT.

The rearrangement links TRBV9 to TRBJ2-2; D uncertain. The CDR3 sequence is 16 residues long. V was shortened by 1 base and J by 4 bases, with 14 bases between the two germline ends. Per germline, CDR1 SGDLS and CDR2 YYNGEE. The CDR3 DNA sequence: TGTGCCAGCAGCGTAAGGAGCATCCGGTTCACCGGGGAGCTGTTTTTT. Amino acid sequence: CASSVRSIRFTGELFF. The full variable domain, its missing parts supplied by reference TRBV9 and TRBJ2-2, is DSGVTQTPKHLITATGQRVTLRCSPRSGDLSVYWYQQSLDQGLQFLIQYYNGEERAKGNILERFSAQQFPDLHSELNLSSLELGDSALYFCASSVRSIRFTGELFFGEGSRLTVL.

In regard to this clone: The junction departs from the called germline gene at one end, perhaps through a read error. J is TRBJ1-2 and V is TRBV3-1 (or the pseudogene TRBV3-2); a possible D gene is TRBD1 (6 bases). The germline V gene has CDR1 LGHDT and CDR2 YNNKEL (reference sequence). The CDR3 length is 13 residues. Here the CDR3 reads CASSQGQSYGYTF. DNA of the CDR3: TGTGCCAGCAGTCAAGGACAGTCCTATGGCTACACCTTC.

V and J are TRBV3-1 (or the pseudogene TRBV3-2) and TRBJ1-2; perhaps TRBD1 as D (5 bases). This CDR3 is built from 15 residues. Per germline, CDR1 LGHDT and CDR2 YNNKEL (reference sequence). Trimming took off 4 bases at V and 5 bases at J, with 17 bases between the two ends. The CDR3: CASSPQPSTGYGYTF. The CDR3 DNA reads as TGTGCCAGCAGCCCTCAGCCGTCAACAGGATATGGCTACACCTTC.